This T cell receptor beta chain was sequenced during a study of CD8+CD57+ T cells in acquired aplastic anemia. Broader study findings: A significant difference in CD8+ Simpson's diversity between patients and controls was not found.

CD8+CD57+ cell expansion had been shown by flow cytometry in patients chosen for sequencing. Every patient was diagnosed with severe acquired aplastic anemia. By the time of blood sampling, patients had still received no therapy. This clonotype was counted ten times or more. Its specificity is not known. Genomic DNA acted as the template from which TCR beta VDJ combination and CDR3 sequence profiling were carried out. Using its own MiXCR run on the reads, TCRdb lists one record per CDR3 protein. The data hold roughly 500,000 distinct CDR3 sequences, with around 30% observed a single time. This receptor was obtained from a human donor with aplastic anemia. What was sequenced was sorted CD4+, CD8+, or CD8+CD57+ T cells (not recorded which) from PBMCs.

The CDR3 DNA is TGTGCCAGCAGCTTAGAGGCAGGGGGCGCGAACGAGCAGTACTTC. Translating gives CASSLEAGGANEQYF. The chain carries TRBV11-2 and TRBJ2-7; 8 bases fit TRBD1. The CDR3 consists of 15 residues. Germline assignment: CDR1 SGHAT and CDR2 FQNNGV. V was pared by 0 bases and J by 5 bases, with 6 bases of the junction left unmatched.